This TCR beta chain was sequenced for a study of a mutant IDH1 vaccine in newly diagnosed glioma. This CDR3 has 16 residues. Germline assignment: CDR1 SEHNR and CDR2 FQNEAQ (reference sequence). V lost 5 bases and J lost 4, with 18 bases in between. The protocol was immunoSEQ multiplex PCR, while the TCRdb copy is restricted to in-frame clones and leaves out a portion. Of 45,000 or so clones in the sample, around 89% were seen once. Time point reported: week 35, safety follow-up. The study gave 300 ug of mutant IDH1 20-mer peptide per vaccine dose, with topical imiquimod. By share, this clone counts as medium-sized. Antigen: not known.

The receptor was derived from a woman in her thirties or forties with glioma. The V gene is TRBV7-9, the J gene TRBJ1-5; D possibly corresponds to TRBD1 (5 bases). Source: PBMCs, taken from a glioma patient whose treatment included an IDH1 peptide vaccine. The CDR3 here is CASSRLCRGSNQPQHF. The CDR3 coding sequence is TGTGCCAGCAGCCGCTTATGTAGGGGTTCAAATCAGCCCCAGCATTTT.